This TCR beta chain was found in a study of cytomegalovirus exposure and HLA in healthy donors. Study details: The Caucasian-associated ancestry cluster contained approximately 81% of the 300 to 400 genotyped donors. General observations from the study: Trimming of TCR beta V- and J-genes showed a link, identified in a later analysis, to a missense DCLRE1C variant.

PCR involved 60 Vbeta and 13 Jbeta primers. Under the authors' procedure: In a later analysis, the count reached 80 million or so unique TCR beta chains, with roughly 9.9 million shared. Repertoires were generated with immunoSEQ multiplex PCR, while TCRdb's copy carries only in-frame clones and drops some. V and J calls and clone size are those listed in that table; D and trimming were worked out from the DNA. The sample lists roughly 180,000 clones; approximately 79% were seen once. This CDR3 region has 15 residues. Germline CDR1 reads LNHDA; CDR2 reads SQIVND (reference sequence). Trimming took 3 bases from V and 0 from J, leaving 9 bases between them. As to this clone: Antigen specificity is unknown.

The rearrangement uses TRBV19 and TRBJ1-5; possible D gene TRBD1, 5 bases. This receptor was obtained from a girl aged 10 to 17 in good health and CMV-seropositive. The specimen was PBMCs. The CDR3: CASSIWGGSNQPQHF. CDR3 nucleotides: TGTGCCAGTAGTATTTGGGGGGGTAGCAATCAGCCCCAGCATTTT.